These 8 T cell receptor beta chains share one sample of origin, sequenced in a study of PD-L1 blockade in urothelial cancer. Generated by immunoSEQ multiplex PCR, the TCRdb table keeps only in-frame clones and is missing some. The sample consists of 100,000 or so clones, under 85% of them appearing once. Sequenced material: PBMCs, taken around atezolizumab (anti-PD-L1) treatment. All receptors come from a man aged 50 or older with urothelial cancer.

The gene calls are TRBV30 and TRBJ1-6; D unresolved. The germline gives CDR1 GTSNPN, CDR2 SVGIG (reference sequence). This CDR3 spans 14 amino acids. Trimming removed 0 bases at V and 7 bases at J, with 10 bases between. CDR3 sequence: CAWSVRRGNSPLHF. The DNA of the CDR3 is TGTGCCTGGAGTGTACGACGGGGAAATTCACCCCTCCACTTT.

V gene TRBV28 combines with J gene TRBJ2-3; perhaps TRBD2 as D (5 bases). The V end lost 5 bases, the J end lost 7 bases, and 16 bases lay between the germline ends. The CDR3 is 14 residues long. CDR1 MDHEN and CDR2 SYDVKM come from the germline V gene. The chain's CDR3 is CASSPPVRGNTQYF. The CDR3 DNA is TGTGCCAGCAGTCCGCCGGTCCGGGGAAATACGCAGTATTTT.

V and J are TRBV19 and TRBJ1-5; 7 nucleotides align to TRBD1. The length of the CDR3 is 13 residues. J was trimmed by 4 bases and V by 9 bases; bases with no gene match: 6. The germline V gene encodes CDR1 LNHDA and CDR2 SQIVND (reference sequence). CDR3 bases: TGTGCCAGCAGGAGACAGGGTAATCAGCCCCAGCATTTT. It specifies CASRRQGNQPQHF.

For this clone: The junction shows a germline mismatch at one end, possibly a read error. J is TRBJ1-1 and V is TRBV7-9, with D hard to call. The CDR3 loop spans 13 amino acids. Germline CDR1 reads SEHNR; CDR2 reads FQNEAQ (reference sequence). The CDR3: CASSLVAGGEDFF. In DNA, the CDR3 is TGTGCCAGCAGCTTAGTCGCGGGAGGTGAAGATTTCTTT.

This clone was seen just once. The V call is TRBV20-1, the J call TRBJ2-1; possibly TRBD2 for D (5 bases). The germline V and J ends were trimmed by 6 bases and 12 bases, with 15 bases remaining between them. Germline V gene sequence: CDR1 DFQATT, CDR2 SNEGSKA (reference sequence). The CDR3 is 11 residues long. The CDR3 DNA sequence: TGCAGTGCCCCAGACCGCCGGGGGCAGTTCTTC. It is translated as CSAPDRRGQFF.

The chain is built from TRBV7-8 and TRBJ1-3, with D possibly matching TRBD1 (5 bases). CDR3 size: 17 residues. V lost 1 base and J 3 bases, leaving 16 bases between the germline ends. Germline assignment: CDR1 SGHVS and CDR2 FQNEAQ. In DNA form, the CDR3 reads TGTGCCAGCAGCTTAGAGCAGGGCTCCTTTTTTGGAAACACCATATATTTT. It specifies CASSLEQGSFFGNTIYF.

The rearrangement links TRBV19 to TRBJ1-3; weak D call: TRBD1 (5 bases). CDR1 LNHDA and CDR2 SQIVND come from the germline V gene (reference sequence). The CDR3 sequence is 14 residues long. V was shortened by 7 bases and J by 3 bases, with 13 bases between the two germline ends. The CDR3 is CASKSQGNGNTIYF. The CDR3 nucleotides read TGTGCCAGTAAATCGCAGGGAAATGGAAACACCATATATTTT.

The chain employs TRBV27 and TRBJ2-1, with 10 positions matching TRBD1. In germline, CDR1 is MNHEY, CDR2 SMNVEV (reference sequence). V lost 6 bases and J lost 1; bases outside the gene matches: 3. The CDR3 is 15 amino acids. Here the CDR3 DNA reads TGTGCCAGCAGGTGGGGACAGGGGTCCTACAATGAGCAGTTCTTC. It codes for CASRWGQGSYNEQFF.